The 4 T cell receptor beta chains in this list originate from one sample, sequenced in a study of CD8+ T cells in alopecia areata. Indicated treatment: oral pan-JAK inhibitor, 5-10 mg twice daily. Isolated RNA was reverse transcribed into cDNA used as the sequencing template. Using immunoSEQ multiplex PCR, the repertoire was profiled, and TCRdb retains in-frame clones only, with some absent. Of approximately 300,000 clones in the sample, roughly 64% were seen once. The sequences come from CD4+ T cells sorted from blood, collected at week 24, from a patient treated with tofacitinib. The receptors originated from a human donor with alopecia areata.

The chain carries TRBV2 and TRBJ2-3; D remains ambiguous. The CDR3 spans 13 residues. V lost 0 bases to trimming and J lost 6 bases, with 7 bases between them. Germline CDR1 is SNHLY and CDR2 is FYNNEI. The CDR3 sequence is CASSEALGDTQYF. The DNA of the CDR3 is TGTGCCAGCAGTGAAGCGCTGGGGGATACGCAGTATTTT.

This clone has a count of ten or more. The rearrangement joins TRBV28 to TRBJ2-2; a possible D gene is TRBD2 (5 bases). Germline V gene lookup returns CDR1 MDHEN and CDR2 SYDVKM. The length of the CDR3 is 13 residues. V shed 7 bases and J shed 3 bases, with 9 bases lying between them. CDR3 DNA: TGTGCCAGCAACCCGGGGTACACCGGGGAGCTGTTTTTT. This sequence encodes CASNPGYTGELFF.

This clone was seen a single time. The CDR3 nucleotides read TGTGCCAGCAGTCGCTCTGCAGGGAACTATGGCTACACCTTC. As protein: CASSRSAGNYGYTF. V is TRBV2 and J is TRBJ1-2; maybe TRBD1 (5 bases). The CDR3 runs to 14 residues. Germline V gene data show CDR1 as SNHLY and CDR2 as FYNNEI. V lost 5 bases and J lost 2, with 12 bases in between.

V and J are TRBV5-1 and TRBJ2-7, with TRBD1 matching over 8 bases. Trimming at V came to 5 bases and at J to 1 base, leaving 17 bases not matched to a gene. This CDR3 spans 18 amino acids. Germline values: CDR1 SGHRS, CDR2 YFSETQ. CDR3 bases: TGCGCCAGCAGACCCGGGACAGGTTTGTTGTTTTCTTCCTACGAGCAGTACTTC. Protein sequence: CASRPGTGLLFSSYEQYF.